This TCR beta chain was sequenced in a study of T cells expressing NK-cell markers. Looking at the study overall: Sorted CD3+CD56+NKG2C+, CD3+CD56+NKG2C- and CD3+CD56-NKG2C+ T cells provided the TCR beta repertoires. Sequenced donors, eight in total, included seven who were HCMV-seropositive and one who was seronegative. Study outcomes and limitations: Also leading the CD3+CD56-NKG2C+ fraction in a few donors were these clonotypes.

A 5'RACE template switching approach incorporating UMIs was used to make TCR beta cDNA. TCRdb processed the 5' RACE reads again and assigns one entry to each CDR3 protein, with no DNA. The specimen's table records some 500,000 distinct CDR3 sequences. Comment on this clonotype: Its target is unknown.

Sample: blood T cells: a sorted CD56 or NKG2C T cell subset, CD4+ or CD8+ T cells, or bulk PBMC T cells (not recorded which). The source is a woman aged 45-65 years in good health.

CDR3 in amino acids: CASSLVGQEGTEAFF. The chain employs TRBV5-1 and TRBJ1-1; TCRdb's D call of TRBD1 is untestable without DNA. The CDR3 runs to 15 residues. CDR1 SGHRS and CDR2 YFSETQ come from the germline V gene. Full variable domain (remainder filled in from reference TRBV5-1 and TRBJ1-1): KAGVTQTPRYLIKTRGQQVTLSCSPISGHRSVSWYQQTPGQGLQFLFEYFSETQRNKGNFPGRFSGRQFSNSRSEMNVSTLELGDSALYLCASSLVGQEGTEAFFGQGTRLTVV.